The subject of this entry is one T cell receptor beta chain. CDR3 length: 15 residues. Germline-derived CDR1 and CDR2 are LGHDT and YNNKEL (reference sequence). TCRdb redid the calling of the 5' RACE reads with MiXCR, one entry per CDR3 protein. The table has around 1.7 million distinct CDR3 sequences, roughly a third seen once. The data are from a study of identical twins. The source is a newborn girl in good health. Sequencing input: cord blood. The chain employs TRBV3-1 and TRBJ2-5; no clear D. The J call could be wrong; TRBJ2-1 is a better fit for the DNA end. CDR3 amino acids: CASSQERTYQETQFF. The CDR3 DNA follows: TGTGCCAGCAGCCAAGAAAGAACTTACCAAGAGACCCAGTTCTTC.